The 28 T cell receptor beta chains in this list originate from one sample, sequenced in a study of vaccination effects on CD4 cells after COVID-19. Libraries were prepared by immunoSEQ multiplex PCR; TCRdb keeps only in-frame clonotypes and omits some of them. This sample has under 85,000 clones, with roughly 73% found just once. CD4+ T cells specific for antigen were expanded with viral peptide pools by the ViraFEST assay before sequencing. Cultured cells yielded isolated CD4+ T cells after approximately nine days. It was two doses of either the BNT162b2 or mRNA-1273 vaccine that participants received. Their antigen targets remain unknown. The source material was CD4+ T cells from PBMCs cultured with HCoV-OC43 spike peptides, sampled after COVID-19 vaccination. The subset denotes: HCoV-OC43 spike overlapping peptide pool stimulation. These receptors were collected from a human donor who received a COVID-19 vaccine.

The genes are TRBV5-1 and TRBJ2-2, with D uncertain. Trimming removed 0 bases from V and 8 bases from J, with 8 bases in between. This CDR3 is 13 amino acids long. Germline CDR1 reads SGHRS; CDR2 reads YFSETQ. The CDR3 protein is CASSLALGGELFF. The DNA of the CDR3 is TGCGCCAGCAGCTTGGCCCTCGGGGGGGAGCTGTTTTTT.

The J gene is TRBJ2-7, the V gene TRBV18; 9 nucleotides line up with TRBD1. The germline V gene encodes CDR1 KGHSH and CDR2 LQKENI. V lost 5 bases and J lost 7; bases outside the gene matches: 3. The CDR3 runs to 12 residues. CDR3 sequence (DNA): TGTGCCAGCTCATCTGGACAGGGGGAGCAGTACGTC. It yields the protein CASSSGQGEQYV.

This clone was seen just once. The V gene is TRBV5-4, the J gene TRBJ1-1; the match to TRBD1 covers 12 bases. V lost 1 base, J lost 5 bases, and 9 bases stayed unmatched. The CDR3 is made up of 17 amino acids. In germline, CDR1 is SGHNT, CDR2 YYREEE (reference sequence). CDR3 region: CASSLTGTGGARTEAFF. The CDR3 bases are TGTGCCAGCAGCTTGACCGGGACAGGGGGCGCAAGGACTGAAGCTTTCTTT.

The chain couples TRBV14 to TRBJ2-1; weak D call: TRBD2 (5 bases). Trimming pared 4 bases from V and 2 bases from J, leaving 18 bases between. Germline CDR1 reads SGHDN; CDR2 reads FVKESK. The length of the CDR3 is 17 residues. The CDR3 region is CASSLTTRTSPYNEQFF. CDR3 sequence (DNA): TGTGCCAGCAGCCTTACGACCAGGACTTCCCCCTACAATGAGCAGTTCTTC.

The chain uses TRBV4-3 and TRBJ2-5, with 8 bases lining up with TRBD1. This CDR3 contains 15 residues. CDR1 and CDR2 from the germline V gene are LGHNA and YSLEER. V lost 0 bases to trimming and J lost 9 bases; unmatched junction nucleotides: 9. CDR3 DNA: TGCGCCAGCAGCCAAGATCGGGCAGGGGGCAGGGCCCAGTACTTC. Its translation: CASSQDRAGGRAQYF.

This rearrangement joins TRBV10-3 to TRBJ1-1; no definite D call. The CDR3 extends over 13 amino acids. The V gene lost 3 bases and the J gene lost 1 base, with 6 bases spanning the gap. Germline-derived CDR1 and CDR2 are ENHRY and SYGVKD. CDR3 bases: TGTGCCATCAGTGATCACCAGAACACTGAAGCTTTCTTT. Translated, it gives CAISDHQNTEAFF.

The chain has TRBV15 and TRBJ1-1, with D maybe TRBD1 (6 bases). The CDR3 spans 17 residues. V was cut by 3 bases and J by 0 bases, with 17 bases left in between. The germline V gene encodes CDR1 LNHNV and CDR2 YYDKDF (reference sequence). The CDR3 here is CATSRELKNRVNTEAFF. CDR3 coding DNA: TGTGCCACCAGCAGGGAACTAAAAAACAGGGTGAACACTGAAGCTTTCTTT.

The rearrangement uses TRBV4-1 and TRBJ2-5, with D possibly matching TRBD2 (6 bases). CDR1 and CDR2 from the germline V gene are MGHRA and YSYEKL. Trimming cost V 3 bases and J 2 bases, with 7 bases left between them. CDR3 length: 13 residues. CDR3 region: CASSQGGQETQYF. The CDR3 nucleotides read TGCGCCAGCAGCCAGGGAGGTCAAGAGACCCAGTACTTC.

The chain couples TRBV5-1 to TRBJ1-2, with D possibly being TRBD1 (5 bases). Per the germline V gene, CDR1 is SGHRS and CDR2 is YFSETQ. Between the trimmed V and J ends, which lost 1 base and 3 bases, there was a span of 13 bases. The length of the CDR3 is 15 residues. The CDR3 spells CASSLTGDPYYGYTF. DNA for the CDR3: TGCGCCAGCAGCTTGACAGGTGACCCCTACTATGGCTACACCTTC.

This chain connects TRBV5-6 to TRBJ2-5; TRBD1 matches at 8 bases. Germline V lookup: CDR1 SGHDT, CDR2 YYEEEE. This CDR3 spans 16 amino acids. J gave up 3 bases and V 4 bases, and 11 bases lay outside the gene matches. The CDR3 DNA follows: TGTGCCAGCAGCCGTATAAGGACAGGGATTGAAGAGACCCAGTACTTC. Translation gives CASSRIRTGIEETQYF.

The V call is TRBV6-5, the J call TRBJ2-7; 12 positions match TRBD1. Germline V CDR1 and CDR2: MNHEY, SVGAGI. The CDR3 has 14 residues. V lost 6 bases to trimming and J lost 4 bases; unmatched junction nucleotides: 4. The chain's CDR3 is CASSVGQGAYEQYV. DNA of the CDR3: TGTGCCAGCAGCGTGGGACAGGGGGCATACGAGCAGTACGTC.

The chain uses TRBV18 and TRBJ2-2; D unclear. Germline V lookup: CDR1 KGHSH, CDR2 LQKENI. The CDR3 extends over 16 amino acids. Trimming removed 0 bases at V and 0 bases at J, with 8 bases between. DNA of the CDR3: TGTGCCAGCTCACCACCGGGGAACGCGAACACCGGGGAGCTGTTTTTT. Residues: CASSPPGNANTGELFF.

This clone was detected only once. The chain has TRBV19 and TRBJ1-5, with a possible D match to TRBD1 (5 bases). CDR3 length: 14 amino acids. The V and J ends lost 7 bases and 5 bases respectively, with 15 bases between them. Per germline, CDR1 LNHDA and CDR2 SQIVND (reference sequence). CDR3 loop: CASKLRQSHQPQHF. CDR3 nucleotides: TGTGCCAGTAAGTTGAGACAGAGTCATCAGCCCCAGCATTTT.

This chain joins TRBV19 and TRBJ2-1; TRBD1 matches 8 bases. This CDR3 has 15 amino acids. Per germline, CDR1 LNHDA and CDR2 SQIVND (reference sequence). With V trimmed by 5 bases and J by 4 bases, 7 bases remained unmatched. CDR3 nucleotide sequence: TGTGCCAGTAGTCCACCAGGGGGCTTTTACAATGAGCAGTTCTTC. Translation: CASSPPGGFYNEQFF. Supplemented by reference TRBV19 and TRBJ2-1, the full variable domain reads DGGITQSPKYLFRKEGQNVTLSCEQNLNHDAMYWYRQDPGQGLRLIYYSQIVNDFQKGDIAEGYSVSREKKESFPLTVTSAQKNPTAFYLCASSPPGGFYNEQFFGPGTRLTVL.

The chain couples TRBV19 to TRBJ1-5; 7 bases map to TRBD1. The CDR3 extends over 15 amino acids. CDR1 and CDR2 (germline): LNHDA, SQIVND (reference sequence). V shed 5 bases, J shed 11 bases, and the junction held 15 bases outside the gene matches. CDR3 amino acids: CASSFSQGPQGAQHF. The DNA for the CDR3 is TGTGCCAGTAGTTTCTCACAGGGGCCCCAAGGGGCCCAGCATTTT.

In its sample, this clone was seen a few times. The chain couples TRBV9 to TRBJ1-6; TRBD1 is a possible D gene (5 bases). The CDR3 has 16 residues. Germline V gene data show CDR1 as SGDLS and CDR2 as YYNGEE. Trimming left V 0 bases short and J 7 bases short, with 14 bases between. The CDR3 region is CASSVDRGAVNSPLHF. CDR3 nucleotide sequence: TGTGCCAGCAGCGTAGATAGAGGGGCGGTGAATTCACCCCTCCACTTT. The entire variable domain, with the rest obtained from reference TRBV9 and TRBJ1-6, is as follows: DSGVTQTPKHLITATGQRVTLRCSPRSGDLSVYWYQQSLDQGLQFLIQYYNGEERAKGNILERFSAQQFPDLHSELNLSSLELGDSALYFCASSVDRGAVNSPLHFGNGTRLTVT.

The chain uses TRBV6-5 and TRBJ1-2; 7 bases fit TRBD1. V lost 5 bases to trimming and J lost 6 bases; unmatched junction nucleotides: 12. The CDR3 has 15 amino acids. Germline V CDR1 and CDR2: MNHEY, SVGAGI. CDR3 DNA sequence: TGTGCCAGCAGTAAGACTTCCGGGACAGTCCATGGCTACACCTTC. It codes for CASSKTSGTVHGYTF.

This clone was picked up one time. The chain carries TRBV19 and TRBJ2-5; no reliable D call. Germline V gives CDR1 LNHDA, CDR2 SQIVND (reference sequence). CDR3 length: 17 residues. Trimming shortened V by 1 base and J by 2 bases, and 17 bases separated the two germline ends. CDR3 sequence: CASSIGRAPEIQETQYF. DNA for the CDR3: TGTGCCAGTAGTATAGGAAGGGCCCCGGAAATTCAAGAGACCCAGTACTTC. The full variable domain, its missing parts supplied by reference TRBV19 and TRBJ2-5, is DGGITQSPKYLFRKEGQNVTLSCEQNLNHDAMYWYRQDPGQGLRLIYYSQIVNDFQKGDIAEGYSVSREKKESFPLTVTSAQKNPTAFYLCASSIGRAPEIQETQYFGPGTRLLVL.

This chain uses TRBV5-1 with TRBJ1-4; 7 bases are shared with TRBD1. V lost 1 base and J lost 5; bases outside the gene matches: 2. This CDR3 region has 14 residues. Looked up from germline, CDR1 is SGHRS and CDR2 is YFSETQ. Here the CDR3 reads CASSLSQGNEKLFF. CDR3 sequence (DNA): TGCGCCAGCAGCTTGTCACAGGGGAATGAAAAACTGTTTTTT.

V is TRBV6-6 and J is TRBJ1-2; 9 nucleotides line up with TRBD1. Trimming removed 5 bases from V and 3 bases from J; junction bases left unmatched: 1. CDR3 size: 13 residues. Germline lookup yields CDR1 MNHNY and CDR2 SVGAGI (reference sequence). The CDR3: CASSDRGDYGYTF. The CDR3 nucleotides are TGTGCCAGCAGTGACAGGGGGGACTATGGCTACACCTTC.

The rearrangement uses TRBV28 and TRBJ1-1, with D unclear. This CDR3 comprises 15 residues. The germline gives CDR1 MDHEN, CDR2 SYDVKM. Trimming left V 6 bases short and J 0 bases short, with 14 bases between. As DNA, the CDR3 is TGTGCCAGCAGGTCCTATGCTCTCATGAACACTGAAGCTTTCTTT. Its translation is CASRSYALMNTEAFF.

The V gene is TRBV5-1, the J gene TRBJ1-1; possible D gene TRBD1, 5 bases. Germline V gene sequence: CDR1 SGHRS, CDR2 YFSETQ. The CDR3 covers 16 residues. V lost 0 bases and J 0 bases, leaving 12 bases between the germline ends. CDR3 bases: TGCGCCAGCAGCTTGGTCGGACACATTTTGAACACTGAAGCTTTCTTT. Encoded protein: CASSLVGHILNTEAFF.

This chain links TRBV27 with TRBJ2-5, with D perhaps matching TRBD1 or TRBD2 (6 bases each). Germline V lookup: CDR1 MNHEY, CDR2 SMNVEV (reference sequence). CDR3 length equals 14 residues. The ends were cut back, 5 bases at V and 2 bases at J, with 12 bases in the middle. This CDR3 is CASSDRTIQETQYF. The CDR3 DNA reads as TGTGCCAGCAGTGACAGGACTATTCAAGAGACCCAGTACTTC.

This sequence joins TRBV7-3 and TRBJ2-5, with D perhaps matching TRBD1 (6 bases). The CDR3 covers 14 residues. CDR1 is SGHTA, CDR2 FQGTGA, per germline. V was pared by 1 base and J by 4 bases, with 10 bases between. DNA for the CDR3: TGTGCCAGCAGCTTAAGGGCCAGGGGAGAGACCCAGTACTTC. Protein: CASSLRARGETQYF.

V usage is TRBV6-5 and J usage is TRBJ1-1; D perhaps matches TRBD1 (5 bases). V was clipped by 0 bases and J by 4 bases, with 12 bases between them. The CDR3 consists of 15 residues. Germline values: CDR1 MNHEY, CDR2 SVGAGI. The CDR3 sequence is CASSYSRGVSTEAFF. The CDR3 nucleotides read TGTGCCAGCAGTTACTCGAGAGGGGTAAGCACTGAAGCTTTCTTT.

The chain is built from TRBV7-2 and TRBJ2-5, with 12 bases aligning to TRBD1. Germline values: CDR1 SGHTA, CDR2 FQGNSA. Trimming removed 4 bases from V and 5 bases from J; junction bases left unmatched: 2. The CDR3 totals 14 residues. The CDR3 nucleotides are TGTGCCAGCAGCTGGGACAGGGGGCTGGAGACCCAGTACTTC. Translation gives CASSWDRGLETQYF.

The rearrangement uses TRBV5-1 and TRBJ2-2, with D tentatively TRBD1 (6 bases). V was pared by 3 bases and J by 5 bases, with 11 bases between. Per germline, CDR1 SGHRS and CDR2 YFSETQ. The CDR3 contains 14 residues. Written as DNA, the CDR3 is TGCGCCAGCAGCTACGGGACACAGACCGGGGAGCTGTTTTTT. Translating it yields CASSYGTQTGELFF.

The chain joins TRBV5-4 to TRBJ1-6, with 12 nucleotides matching TRBD1. Germline V gives CDR1 SGHNT, CDR2 YYREEE (reference sequence). Trimming removed 4 bases from V and 9 bases from J; junction bases left unmatched: 8. The CDR3 is 16 residues long. The CDR3 nucleotides read TGTGCCAGCAGCATCCGGGACAGGGGGCCTACTTCACCCCTCCACTTT. It translates to CASSIRDRGPTSPLHF.